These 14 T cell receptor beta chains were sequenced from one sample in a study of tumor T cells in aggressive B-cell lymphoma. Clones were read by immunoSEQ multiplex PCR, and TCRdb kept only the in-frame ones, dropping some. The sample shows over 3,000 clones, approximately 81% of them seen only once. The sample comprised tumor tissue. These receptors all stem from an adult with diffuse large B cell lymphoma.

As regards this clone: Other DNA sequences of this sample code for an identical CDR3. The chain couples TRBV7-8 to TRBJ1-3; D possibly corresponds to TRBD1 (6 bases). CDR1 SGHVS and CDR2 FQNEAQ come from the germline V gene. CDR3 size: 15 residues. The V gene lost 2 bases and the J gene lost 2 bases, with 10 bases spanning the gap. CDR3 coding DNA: TGTGCCAGCAGCTTACCAGGGGTAGCTGGAAACACCATATATTTT. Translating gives CASSLPGVAGNTIYF.

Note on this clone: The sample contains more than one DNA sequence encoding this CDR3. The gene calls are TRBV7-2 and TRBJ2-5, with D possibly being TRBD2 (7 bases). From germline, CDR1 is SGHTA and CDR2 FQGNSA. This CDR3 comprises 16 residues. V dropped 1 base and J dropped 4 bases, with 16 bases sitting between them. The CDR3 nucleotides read TGTGCCAGCAGCTTAGATATGGGGGGGCCGGGAGAGACCCAGTACTTC. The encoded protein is CASSLDMGGPGETQYF.

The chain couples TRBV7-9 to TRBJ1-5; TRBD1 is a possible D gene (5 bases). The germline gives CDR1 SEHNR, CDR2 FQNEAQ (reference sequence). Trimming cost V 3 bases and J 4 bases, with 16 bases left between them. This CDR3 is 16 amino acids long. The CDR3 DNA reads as TGTGCCAGCAGCTTCTCGGGGGGAATGGGTAATCAGCCCCAGCATTTT. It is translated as CASSFSGGMGNQPQHF.

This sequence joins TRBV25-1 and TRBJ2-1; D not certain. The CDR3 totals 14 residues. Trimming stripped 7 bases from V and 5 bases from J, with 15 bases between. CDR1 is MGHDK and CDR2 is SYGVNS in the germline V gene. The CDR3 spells CASNGRLANNEQFF. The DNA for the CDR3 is TGTGCCAGCAATGGCAGACTCGCGAACAATGAGCAGTTCTTC.

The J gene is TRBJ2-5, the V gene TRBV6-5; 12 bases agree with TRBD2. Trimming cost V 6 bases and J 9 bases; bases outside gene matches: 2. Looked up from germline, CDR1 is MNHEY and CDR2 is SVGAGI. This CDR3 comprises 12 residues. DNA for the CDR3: TGTGCCAGCAGCCCTAGCGGGAGGGCCCAGTACTTC. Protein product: CASSPSGRAQYF.

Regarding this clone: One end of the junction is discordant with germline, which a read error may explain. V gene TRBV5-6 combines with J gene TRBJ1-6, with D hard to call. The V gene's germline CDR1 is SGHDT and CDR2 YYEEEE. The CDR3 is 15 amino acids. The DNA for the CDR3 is TGTGCCAACAGCTTGAGGCGACTCAATAATTCACCCCTCCACTTT. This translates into CANSLRRLNNSPLHF. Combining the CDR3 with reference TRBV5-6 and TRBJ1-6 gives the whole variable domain DAGVTQSPTHLIKTRGQQVTLRCSPKSGHDTVSWYQQALGQGPQFIFQYYEEEERQRGNFPDRFSGHQFPNYSSELNVNALLLGDSALYLCANSLRRLNNSPLHFGNGTRLTVT.

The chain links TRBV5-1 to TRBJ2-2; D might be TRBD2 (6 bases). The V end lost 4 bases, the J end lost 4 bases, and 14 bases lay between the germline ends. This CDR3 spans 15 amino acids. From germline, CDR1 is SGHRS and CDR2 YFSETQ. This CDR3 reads CASSEVGGATGELFF. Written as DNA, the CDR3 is TGCGCCAGCAGCGAGGTGGGGGGAGCCACCGGGGAGCTGTTTTTT.

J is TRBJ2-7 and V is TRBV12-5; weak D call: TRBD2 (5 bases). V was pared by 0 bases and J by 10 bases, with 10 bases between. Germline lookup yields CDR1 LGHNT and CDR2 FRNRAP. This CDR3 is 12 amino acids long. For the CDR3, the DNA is TGTGCTAGTGGTTTGGTACTACGGGAACAGTACTTC. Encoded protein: CASGLVLREQYF.

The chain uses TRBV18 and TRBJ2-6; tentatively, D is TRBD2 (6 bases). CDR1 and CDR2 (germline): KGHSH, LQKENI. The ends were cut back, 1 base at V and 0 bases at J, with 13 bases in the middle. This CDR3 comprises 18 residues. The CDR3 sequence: CASSPRGTGSSGANVLTF. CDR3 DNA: TGTGCCAGCTCACCACGGGGGACTGGAAGCTCTGGGGCCAACGTCCTGACTTTC.

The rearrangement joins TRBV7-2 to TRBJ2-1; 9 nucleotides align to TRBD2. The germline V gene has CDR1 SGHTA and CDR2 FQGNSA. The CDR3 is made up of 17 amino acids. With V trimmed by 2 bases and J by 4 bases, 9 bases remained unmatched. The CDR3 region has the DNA TGTGCCAGCAGCTTAACTCCGGGAACTAGCGGGTACAATGAGCAGTTCTTC. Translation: CASSLTPGTSGYNEQFF.

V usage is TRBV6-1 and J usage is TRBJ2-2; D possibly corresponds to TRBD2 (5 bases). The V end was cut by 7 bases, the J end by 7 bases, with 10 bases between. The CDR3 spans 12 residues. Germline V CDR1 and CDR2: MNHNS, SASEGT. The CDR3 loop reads CASTIGIGELFF. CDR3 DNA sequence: TGTGCCAGCACCATCGGGATCGGGGAGCTGTTTTTT.

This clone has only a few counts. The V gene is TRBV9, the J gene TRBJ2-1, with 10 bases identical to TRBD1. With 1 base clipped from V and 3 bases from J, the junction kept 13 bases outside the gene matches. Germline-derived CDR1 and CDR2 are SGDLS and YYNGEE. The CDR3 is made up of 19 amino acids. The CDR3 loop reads CASSVRGAGDRGIYNEQFF. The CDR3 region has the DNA TGTGCCAGCAGCGTAAGGGGGGCCGGGGACAGGGGTATCTACAATGAGCAGTTCTTC.

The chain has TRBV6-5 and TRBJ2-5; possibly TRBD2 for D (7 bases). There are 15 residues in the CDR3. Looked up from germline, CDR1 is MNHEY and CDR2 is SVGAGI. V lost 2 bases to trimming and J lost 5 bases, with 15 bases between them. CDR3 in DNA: TGTGCCAGCAGTTACATCGCGGGGGCAGGGGAGACCCAGTACTTC. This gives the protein CASSYIAGAGETQYF.

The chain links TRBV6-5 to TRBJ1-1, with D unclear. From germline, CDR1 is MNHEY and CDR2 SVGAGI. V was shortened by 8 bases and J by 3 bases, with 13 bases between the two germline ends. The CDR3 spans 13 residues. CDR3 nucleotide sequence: TGTGCCAGCCGTATATTGGCTGACACTGAAGCTTTCTTT. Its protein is CASRILADTEAFF.